Below, one TCR beta chain is given with its context. Antigen specificity is unknown. This record comes from a study of immune cell composition in non-small cell lung cancer. Study-level information: Tumours were mainly lung adenocarcinoma or squamous cell carcinoma. Points from the study as a whole: Top 10 clone scores and clonality were higher in squamous than adenocarcinoma. Overall clonality, unlike maximal tumour-associated clone frequency, did not predict TIL reactivity. Tumour TCR-beta clonality showed no significant link to smoking pack-years.

Germline loops: CDR1 GTSNPN, CDR2 SVGIG (reference sequence). Deletions cut 0 bases from V and 4 bases from J, with 10 bases between. The CDR3 runs 14 residues. The table came from immunoSEQ multiplex PCR; TCRdb's copy has only in-frame clones and leaves some out. This table holds approximately 4,300 clones, approximately 76% found once. The chain employs TRBV30 and TRBJ1-5, with D possibly matching TRBD1 (5 bases). The clonotype was recovered from a human donor with non-small cell lung cancer. Sequenced sample: lung tumor tissue. The CDR3 reads CAWSVGGGNQPQHF. CDR3 coding DNA: TGTGCCTGGAGTGTCGGGGGAGGGAATCAGCCCCAGCATTTT.